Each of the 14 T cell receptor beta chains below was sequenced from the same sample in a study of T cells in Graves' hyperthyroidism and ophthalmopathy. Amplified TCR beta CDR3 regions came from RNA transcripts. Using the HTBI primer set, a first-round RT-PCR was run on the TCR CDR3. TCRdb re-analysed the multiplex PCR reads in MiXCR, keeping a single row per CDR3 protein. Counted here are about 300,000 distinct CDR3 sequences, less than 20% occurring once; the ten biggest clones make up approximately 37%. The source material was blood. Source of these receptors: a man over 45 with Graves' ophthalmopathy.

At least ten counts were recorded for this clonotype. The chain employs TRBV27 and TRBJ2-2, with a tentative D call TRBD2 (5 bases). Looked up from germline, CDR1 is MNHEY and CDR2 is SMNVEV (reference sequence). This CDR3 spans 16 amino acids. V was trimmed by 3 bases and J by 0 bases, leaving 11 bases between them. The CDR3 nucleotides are TGTGCCAGCAGTTTTTTAGCGCCACCGAACACCGGGGAGCTGTTTTTT. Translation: CASSFLAPPNTGELFF.

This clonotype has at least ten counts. CDR3 DNA: TGTGCCAGCAGCCCCCTCGCCCCTCGGGGAAGCAATCAGCCCCAGCATTTT. Its translation is CASSPLAPRGSNQPQHF. J is TRBJ1-5 and V is TRBV11-3, with unresolved D. There are 17 residues in the CDR3. The germline V gene encodes CDR1 SGHNT and CDR2 YENEEA. Trimming stripped 5 bases from V and 1 base from J, with 18 bases between. The complete variable domain, with remaining parts taken from reference TRBV11-3 and TRBJ1-5, reads EAGVVQSPRYKIIEKKQPVAFWCNPISGHNTLYWYLQNLGQGPELLIRYENEEAVDDSQLPKDRFSAERLKGVDSTLKIQPAELGDSAVYLCASSPLAPRGSNQPQHFGDGTRLSIL.

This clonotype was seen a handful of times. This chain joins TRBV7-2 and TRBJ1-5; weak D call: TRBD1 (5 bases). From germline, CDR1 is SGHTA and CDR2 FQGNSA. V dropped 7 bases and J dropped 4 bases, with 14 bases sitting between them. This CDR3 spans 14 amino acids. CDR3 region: CASTPGWGNQPQHF. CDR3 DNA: TGTGCCAGCACTCCCGGCTGGGGGAATCAGCCCCAGCATTTT.

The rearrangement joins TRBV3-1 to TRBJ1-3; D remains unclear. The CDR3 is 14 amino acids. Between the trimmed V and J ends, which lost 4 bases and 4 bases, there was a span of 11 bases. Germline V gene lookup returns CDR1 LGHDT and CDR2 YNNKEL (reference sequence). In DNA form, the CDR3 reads TGTGCCAGCAGCCTGGGTGTCCCGGGAAACACCATATATTTT. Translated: CASSLGVPGNTIYF.

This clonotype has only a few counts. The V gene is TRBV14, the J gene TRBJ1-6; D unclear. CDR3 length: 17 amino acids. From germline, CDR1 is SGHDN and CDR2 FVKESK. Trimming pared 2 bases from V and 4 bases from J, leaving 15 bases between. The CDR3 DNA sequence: TGTGCCAGCAGCCAATTTGTACAGTCCTGGTATAATTCACCCCTCCACTTT. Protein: CASSQFVQSWYNSPLHF.

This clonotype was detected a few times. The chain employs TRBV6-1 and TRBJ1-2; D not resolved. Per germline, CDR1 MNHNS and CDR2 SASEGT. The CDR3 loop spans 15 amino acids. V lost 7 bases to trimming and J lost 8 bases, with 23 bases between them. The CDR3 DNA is TGTGCCAGCACTCCCGCGGGGAGCCCCCAAAGGGGCTACACCTTC. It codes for CASTPAGSPQRGYTF.

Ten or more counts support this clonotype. The CDR3 is CSLFGGLGETQYF. The CDR3 DNA is TGCAGCTTATTCGGCGGGCTGGGGGAGACCCAGTACTTC. The chain links TRBV20-1 to TRBJ2-5; tentatively, D is TRBD2 (5 bases). The CDR3 has 13 residues. The V gene's germline CDR1 is DFQATT and CDR2 SNEGSKA (reference sequence).

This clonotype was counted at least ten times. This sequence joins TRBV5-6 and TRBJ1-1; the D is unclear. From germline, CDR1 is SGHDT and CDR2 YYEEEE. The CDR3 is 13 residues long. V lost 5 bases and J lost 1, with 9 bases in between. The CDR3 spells CASRFRGNTEAFF. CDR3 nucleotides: TGTGCCAGCAGATTCCGGGGGAACACTGAAGCTTTCTTT.

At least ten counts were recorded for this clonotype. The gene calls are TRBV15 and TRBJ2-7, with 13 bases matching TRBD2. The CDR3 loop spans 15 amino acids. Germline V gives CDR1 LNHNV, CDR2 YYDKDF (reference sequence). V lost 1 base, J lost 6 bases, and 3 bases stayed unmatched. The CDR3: CATSRGTSGRGEQYF. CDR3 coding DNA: TGTGCCACCAGCAGAGGGACTAGCGGGAGAGGCGAGCAGTACTTC. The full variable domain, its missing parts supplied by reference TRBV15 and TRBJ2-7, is DAMVIQNPRYQVTQFGKPVTLSCSQTLNHNVMYWYQQKSSQAPKLLFHYYDKDFNNEADTPDNFQSRRPNTSFCFLDIRSPGLGDTAMYLCATSRGTSGRGEQYFGPGTRLTVT.

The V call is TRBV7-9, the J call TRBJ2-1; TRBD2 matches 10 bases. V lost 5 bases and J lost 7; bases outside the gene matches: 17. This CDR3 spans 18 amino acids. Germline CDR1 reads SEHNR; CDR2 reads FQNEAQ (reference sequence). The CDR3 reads CASSQYAFLAGERNEQFF. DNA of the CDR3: TGTGCCAGCAGCCAATACGCCTTCCTAGCGGGAGAAAGGAATGAGCAGTTCTTC.

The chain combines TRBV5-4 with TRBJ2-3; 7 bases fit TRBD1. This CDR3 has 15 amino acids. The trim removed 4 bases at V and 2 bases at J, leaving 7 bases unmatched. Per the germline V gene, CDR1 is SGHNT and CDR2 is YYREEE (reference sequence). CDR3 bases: TGTGCCAGCAGCCCACTCGACAGGGACACAGATACGCAGTATTTT. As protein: CASSPLDRDTDTQYF. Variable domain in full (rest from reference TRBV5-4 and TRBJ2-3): ETGVTQSPTHLIKTRGQQVTLRCSSQSGHNTVSWYQQALGQGPQFIFQYYREEENGRGNFPPRFSGLQFPNYSSELNVNALELDDSALYLCASSPLDRDTDTQYFGPGTRLTVL.

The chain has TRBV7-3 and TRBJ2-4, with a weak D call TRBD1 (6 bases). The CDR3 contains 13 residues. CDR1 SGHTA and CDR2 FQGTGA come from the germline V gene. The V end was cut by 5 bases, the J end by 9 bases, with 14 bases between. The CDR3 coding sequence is TGTGCCAGCAGCCCCCATACAGGGACCATTCAGTACTTC. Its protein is CASSPHTGTIQYF. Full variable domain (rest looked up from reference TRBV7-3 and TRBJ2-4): GAGVSQTPSNKVTEKGKYVELRCDPISGHTALYWYRQSLGQGPEFLIYFQGTGAADDSGLPNDRFFAVRPEGSVSTLKIQRTERGDSAVYLCASSPHTGTIQYFGAGTRLSVL.

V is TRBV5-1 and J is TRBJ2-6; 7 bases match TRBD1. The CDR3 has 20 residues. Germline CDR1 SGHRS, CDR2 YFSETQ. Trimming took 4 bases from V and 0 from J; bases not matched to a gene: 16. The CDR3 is CASSPTLLTGSDSGANVLTF. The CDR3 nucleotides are TGCGCCAGCAGCCCAACCCTACTGACAGGGTCCGACTCTGGGGCCAACGTCCTGACTTTC. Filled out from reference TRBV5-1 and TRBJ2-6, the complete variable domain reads KAGVTQTPRYLIKTRGQQVTLSCSPISGHRSVSWYQQTPGQGLQFLFEYFSETQRNKGNFPGRFSGRQFSNSRSEMNVSTLELGDSALYLCASSPTLLTGSDSGANVLTFGAGSRLTVL.

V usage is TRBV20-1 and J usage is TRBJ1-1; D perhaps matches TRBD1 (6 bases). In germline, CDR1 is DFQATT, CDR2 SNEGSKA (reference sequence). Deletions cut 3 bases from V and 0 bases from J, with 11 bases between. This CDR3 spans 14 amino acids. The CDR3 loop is CSARRQELNTEAFF. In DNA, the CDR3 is TGCAGTGCTAGGAGACAGGAACTGAACACTGAAGCTTTCTTT.